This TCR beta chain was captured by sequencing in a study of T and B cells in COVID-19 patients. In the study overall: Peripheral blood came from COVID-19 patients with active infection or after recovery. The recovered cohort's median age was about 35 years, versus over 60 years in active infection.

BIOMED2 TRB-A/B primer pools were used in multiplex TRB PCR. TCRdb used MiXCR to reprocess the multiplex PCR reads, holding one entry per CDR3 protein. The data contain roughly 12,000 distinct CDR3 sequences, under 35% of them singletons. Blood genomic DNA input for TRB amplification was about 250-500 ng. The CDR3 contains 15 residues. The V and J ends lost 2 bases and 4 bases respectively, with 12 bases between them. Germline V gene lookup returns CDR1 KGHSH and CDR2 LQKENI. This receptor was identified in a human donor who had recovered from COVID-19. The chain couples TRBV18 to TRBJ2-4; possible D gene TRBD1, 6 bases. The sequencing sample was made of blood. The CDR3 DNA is TGTGCCAGCTCACCAGGGACAATTATAAAAAACATTCAGTACTTC. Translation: CASSPGTIIKNIQYF.